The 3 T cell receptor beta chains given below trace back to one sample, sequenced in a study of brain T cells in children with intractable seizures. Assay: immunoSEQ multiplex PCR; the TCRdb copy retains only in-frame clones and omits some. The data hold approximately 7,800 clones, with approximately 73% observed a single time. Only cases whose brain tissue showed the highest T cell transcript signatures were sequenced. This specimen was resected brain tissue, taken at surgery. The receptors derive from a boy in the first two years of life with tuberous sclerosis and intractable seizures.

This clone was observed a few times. The CDR3 reads CASMGVEKLFF. CDR3 in DNA: TGTGCCAGCATGGGGGTTGAAAAACTGTTTTTT. V gene TRBV6-6 combines with J gene TRBJ1-4; a weak D match, TRBD1 (5 bases). CDR1 is MNHNY, CDR2 SVGAGI, per germline (reference sequence). CDR3 length: 11 amino acids. Between the trimmed V and J ends, which lost 7 bases and 7 bases, there was a span of 7 bases.

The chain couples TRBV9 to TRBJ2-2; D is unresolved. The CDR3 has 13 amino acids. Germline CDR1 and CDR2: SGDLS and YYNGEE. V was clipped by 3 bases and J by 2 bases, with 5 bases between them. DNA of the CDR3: TGTGCCAGCAGCGCCTTAAACACCGGGGAGCTGTTTTTT. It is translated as CASSALNTGELFF.

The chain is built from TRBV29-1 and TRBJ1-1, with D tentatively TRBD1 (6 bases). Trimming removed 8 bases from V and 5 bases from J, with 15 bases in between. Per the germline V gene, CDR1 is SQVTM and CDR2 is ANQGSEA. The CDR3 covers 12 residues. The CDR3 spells CSSYRVRTEAFF. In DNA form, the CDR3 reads TGCAGCTCGTACAGGGTGAGGACTGAAGCTTTCTTT.